What follows describes a single T cell receptor (beta chain). This clonotype appeared a few times. There is no known antigen for this receptor. Nothing much larger sits one base from this clone, and base qualities are not available. V lost 1 base and J lost 6 bases; the stretch between them is 6 bases long. Spanning cysteine to phenylalanine, the CDR3 consists of 13 amino acids. The retained sequence is limited to the CDR3, 39 bases, with the frame set at the first base. Reading the germline V gene gives CDR1 SGHTA and CDR2 FQGNSA. The data originate from a study of T-cell reconstitution after alpha-beta-depleted transplantation in children (TCRdb year 2016). The study in broad terms: The study quantitatively tracked T-cell immune reconstitution after TCRalphabeta/CD19-depleted allogeneic hematopoietic cell transplantation in children using TCR repertoire profiling.

The library was produced with PCR. Data came from an Illumina HiSeq 2500. To normalize quantification of the TCRbeta repertoire, the TCR libraries were built with molecular barcoding that relied on unique molecular identifiers. TCRdb ran its own pipeline on the public reads, namely fastp trimming at Q25 and MiXCR clone calling, and kept in-frame beta chains. Each record represents a unique CDR3 protein, reported with the most common genes and DNA among its rows. The sample table shows 600,000 to 700,000 distinct CDR3 sequences, and roughly 17% are seen once. Approximately 1% of the sample is in the top ten clones.

The rearranged segments are TRBV7-2 and TRBJ2-2, with the D gene not confidently named. The source of this sequence is a human donor who donated a stem cell graft to a child with acute myeloid leukemia. Sequenced here: PBMCs from the stem cell graft donor, sampled from the stem cell graft. The CDR3 is CASSLVIAGELFF. The nucleotide sequence is TGTGCCAGCAGCTTAGTTATCGCCGGGGAGCTGTTTTTT.